The present T cell receptor (beta chain) was sequenced within a study of shared clonotypes between healthy human individuals. Concerning this clone itself: What it binds is unknown.

This CDR3 is 16 amino acids long. Germline CDR1 and CDR2: WNHNN and SYGVQD (reference sequence). With 5 bases clipped from V and 4 bases from J, the junction kept 12 bases outside the gene matches. Measured with immunoSEQ multiplex PCR; TCRdb has only the in-frame clones, and not every one. This sample has around 2,000,000 clones, with less than 95% found just once. CD45RO negativity and positive selection for CCR7 defined naive CD8 cells, a population that excluded terminally differentiated effector memory CD45RA+ cells. The study's findings and limits: Clonotypes shared by all four donors outscored non-shared clonotypes in generation probability.

The chain is built from TRBV10-1 and TRBJ2-7, with 9 nucleotides matching TRBD2. Sequencing used naive CD8+ T cells sorted from blood. The receptor was isolated from a man aged 18-30 years in good health. CDR3 sequence: CASSHRRSGGTYEQYF. DNA of the CDR3: TGCGCCAGCAGTCACCGGAGAAGCGGGGGGACGTACGAGCAGTACTTC.